Each of the 31 T cell receptor beta chains below was sequenced from the same sample in a study of blood T cells in healthy people across ages. Sample-barcoded 5' priming and a J-beta primer mix drove a second PCR of roughly 7 to 11 cycles. TCRdb independently ran MiXCR on the 5' RACE reads; one entry per CDR3 protein. The table lists under 2 million distinct CDR3 sequences, 30% to 35% of them singletons. Sequenced input: blood. All receptors derive from a woman in her 30s in good health.

The rearrangement joins TRBV27 to TRBJ2-1; 7 nucleotides agree with TRBD1. Per germline, CDR1 MNHEY and CDR2 SMNVEV (reference sequence). There are 12 residues in the CDR3. The V segment lost 10 bases and the J segment 3 bases; nucleotides outside the gene matches: 3. CDR3 sequence: CATRTGYNEQFF. The CDR3 bases are TGTGCCACCCGGACAGGCTACAATGAGCAGTTCTTC.

This clonotype was detected a few times. The V and J genes are TRBV29-1 and TRBJ1-1, with 11 bases lining up with TRBD1. With 6 bases clipped from V and 10 bases from J, the junction kept 1 base outside the gene matches. The CDR3 is 10 amino acids. In germline, CDR1 is SQVTM, CDR2 ANQGSEA. CDR3 sequence reads: CSVGTGGAFF. In nucleotides, the CDR3 is TGCAGCGTCGGGACAGGGGGAGCTTTCTTT.

Regarding this clonotype: A read error may account for a junction end that differs from germline. V gene TRBV4-1 combines with J gene TRBJ2-3; possibly TRBD1 for D (6 bases). Germline CDR1 MGHRA, CDR2 YSYEKL. This CDR3 is 19 amino acids long. The CDR3 is CASGQWARSGRGYPDTQYF. Here the CDR3 DNA reads TGCGCCAGCGGCCAATGGGCCCGGTCCGGCAGGGGTTACCCAGATACGCAGTATTTT.

The CDR3 DNA follows: TGTGCCAGCAGCCAGTCCGAGGAGGTTGAAAAACTGTTTTTT. This sequence encodes CASSQSEEVEKLFF. The chain joins TRBV7-9 to TRBJ1-4; unclear D gene. The CDR3 has 14 residues. The germline CDR1 and CDR2 sequences are SEHNR and FQNEAQ (reference sequence). V lost 5 bases, J lost 7 bases, and 14 bases lay in between.

The chain links TRBV20-1 to TRBJ1-2; the D is unclear. Germline assignment: CDR1 DFQATT and CDR2 SNEGSKA (reference sequence). The CDR3 loop spans 11 amino acids. The V and J ends lost 6 bases and 8 bases respectively, with 13 bases between them. The CDR3 sequence: CSAQNMGGYTF. The CDR3 DNA sequence: TGCAGTGCCCAGAACATGGGAGGCTACACCTTC.

The chain couples TRBV9 to TRBJ2-7; D might be TRBD1 or TRBD2, each matching 5 bases. V lost 0 bases and J lost 2, with 12 bases in between. The CDR3 is 15 residues long. The germline CDR1 and CDR2 sequences are SGDLS and YYNGEE. Here the CDR3 DNA reads TGTGCCAGCAGCGTAGAGGGGACGCTGGCCTACGAGCAGTACTTC. It translates to CASSVEGTLAYEQYF.

The sample holds a few counts of this clonotype. V and J are TRBV6-4 and TRBJ2-7; 8 bases agree with TRBD1. Germline lookup yields CDR1 MRHNA and CDR2 SNTAGT. The CDR3 length is 15 residues. With 0 bases clipped from V and 5 bases from J, the junction kept 6 bases outside the gene matches. The CDR3 protein is CASSDSGQGLDEQYF. CDR3 DNA sequence: TGTGCCAGCAGTGACTCCGGACAGGGTCTAGACGAGCAGTACTTC.

The chain couples TRBV6-2 or TRBV6-3 to TRBJ1-6; 8 positions agree with TRBD1. V gave up 5 bases and J gave up 11 bases; unmatched junction bases: 5. Germline V gene lookup returns CDR1 MNHEY and CDR2 SVGEGT. This CDR3 region has 13 residues. CDR3 protein: CASSDRGSTPLHF. CDR3 sequence (DNA): TGTGCCAGCAGTGACAGGGGTTCGACACCCCTCCACTTT.

The CDR3 nucleotides are TGTGCCAGCAGTTACCACAGGAGAGGGGGCCTCTCCGGCTACACCTTC. Amino acid sequence: CASSYHRRGGLSGYTF. The chain joins TRBV6-5 to TRBJ1-2; TRBD1 matches 7 bases. Germline trimming cut 2 bases from V and 8 bases from J; bases unmatched to any gene: 14. The CDR3 is 16 amino acids. Germline V gene data show CDR1 as MNHEY and CDR2 as SVGAGI.

Only a few counts were recorded for this clonotype. The chain couples TRBV20-1 to TRBJ1-3, with D uncertain. The CDR3 spans 13 residues. Germline CDR1 and CDR2: DFQATT and SNEGSKA (reference sequence). Trimming pared 5 bases from V and 4 bases from J, leaving 12 bases between. CDR3 nucleotides: TGCAGTGCTTTAAGGACTGGCGGAAACACCATATATTTT. Protein: CSALRTGGNTIYF.

Only a few counts were recorded for this clonotype. The chain combines TRBV6-1 with TRBJ2-1; TRBD1 agrees at 8 bases. The CDR3 is made up of 15 amino acids. Per the germline V gene, CDR1 is MNHNS and CDR2 is SASEGT. V dropped 8 bases and J dropped 0; count of bases not matched to a gene: 6. The CDR3 loop reads CASGQGPSSYNEQFF. The CDR3, as DNA: TGTGCCAGCGGACAGGGTCCGAGCTCCTACAATGAGCAGTTCTTC.

This clonotype was seen more than once but under ten times. This chain joins TRBV29-1 and TRBJ2-3, with D possibly TRBD2 on 5 matching bases. V was cut by 4 bases and J by 0 bases, with 14 bases left in between. Per germline, CDR1 SQVTM and CDR2 ANQGSEA. CDR3 length: 15 amino acids. CDR3 loop: CSVVRVVPSTDTQYF. CDR3 DNA: TGCAGCGTTGTGCGGGTGGTACCTAGCACAGATACGCAGTATTTT.

This chain connects TRBV3-1 to TRBJ1-3, with TRBD1 as a possible D gene (6 bases). V lost 1 base, J lost 0 bases, and 16 bases lay in between. The CDR3 is 18 amino acids. CDR1 and CDR2 from the germline V gene are LGHDT and YNNKEL (reference sequence). CDR3 in DNA: TGTGCCAGCAGCCAAGGACAGGCCTATCCAAGCTCTGGAAACACCATATATTTT. Translation gives CASSQGQAYPSSGNTIYF.

This clonotype was recorded a few times. CDR3 residues: CASSPGLAGVRWEDTQYF. The CDR3 nucleotides read TGTGCCAGCAGTCCGGGACTAGCGGGAGTGAGATGGGAAGATACGCAGTATTTT. This chain joins TRBV28 and TRBJ2-3; 14 positions match TRBD2. The germline gives CDR1 MDHEN, CDR2 SYDVKM. The CDR3 covers 18 residues. V dropped 5 bases and J dropped 5; count of bases not matched to a gene: 12.

The chain combines TRBV20-1 with TRBJ2-4; 12 bases align to TRBD2. This CDR3 contains 13 residues. Germline-derived CDR1 and CDR2 are DFQATT and SNEGSKA (reference sequence). The V segment lost 2 bases and the J segment 13 bases; nucleotides outside the gene matches: 6. The CDR3 nucleotides are TGCAGTGCTAGAAGGGGGACTAGCGGGTACCAGTACTTC. Protein product: CSARRGTSGYQYF.

This clonotype was seen a handful of times. V usage is TRBV11-2 and J usage is TRBJ2-7; D is undetermined. V dropped 1 base and J dropped 5 bases, with 9 bases sitting between them. The CDR3 spans 13 residues. The germline CDR1 and CDR2 sequences are SGHAT and FQNNGV. The CDR3 nucleotides read TGTGCCAGCAGCTTAGCTCTAGACAACGAGCAGTACTTC. Protein: CASSLALDNEQYF. The complete variable domain, with remaining parts taken from reference TRBV11-2 and TRBJ2-7, reads EAGVAQSPRYKIIEKRQSVAFWCNPISGHATLYWYQQILGQGPKLLIQFQNNGVVDDSQLPKDRFSAERLKGVDSTLKIQPAKLEDSAVYLCASSLALDNEQYFGPGTRLTVT.

The chain employs TRBV7-9 and TRBJ2-1; 7 nucleotides match TRBD1. CDR3 size: 15 residues. CDR1 and CDR2 from the germline V gene are SEHNR and FQNEAQ (reference sequence). Unmatched junction bases numbered 12, after V lost 5 bases and J lost 8 bases. The CDR3 DNA is TGTGCCAGCAGCGTTGACAGGGACGTTCGGGATGAGCAGTTCTTC. Amino acids: CASSVDRDVRDEQFF.

On this clonotype itself: At one boundary the junction diverges from the germline segment, which might be a read error. The V gene is TRBV7-2, the J gene TRBJ1-1, with D unresolved. This CDR3 comprises 13 residues. Germline V CDR1 and CDR2: SGHTA, FQGNSA. The CDR3 DNA reads as TGTGCCGGCAGCTTTGCGGGTAACACTGAAGCTTTCTTT. This gives the protein CAGSFAGNTEAFF. Complete variable domain (other parts from reference TRBV7-2 and TRBJ1-1): GAGVSQSPSNKVTEKGKDVELRCDPISGHTALYWYRQSLGQGLEFLIYFQGNSAPDKSGLPSDRFSAERTGGSVSTLTIQRTQQEDSAVYLCAGSFAGNTEAFFGQGTRLTVV.

The J gene is TRBJ2-3, the V gene TRBV4-1; the D is unclear. The CDR3 runs to 17 residues. The germline CDR1 and CDR2 sequences are MGHRA and YSYEKL. Deletions cut 0 bases from V and 0 bases from J, with 13 bases between. CDR3 amino acids: CASSQDSTGTSTDTQYF. CDR3 nucleotides: TGCGCCAGCAGCCAAGATTCGACGGGCACTAGCACAGATACGCAGTATTTT.

This chain connects TRBV20-1 to TRBJ2-7; TRBD1 might be the D (6 bases). Near its end, the DNA agrees better with TRBJ2-5, so the J call may be wrong. This CDR3 has 14 residues. Germline V gene data show CDR1 as DFQATT and CDR2 as SNEGSKA (reference sequence). In DNA form, the CDR3 reads TGCAGCGTCCTTGGGGACACCTACCAAGAGACCCAGTACTTC. Its protein is CSVLGDTYQETQYF.

The sample holds a few counts of this clonotype. The chain has TRBV12-3 or TRBV12-4 and TRBJ2-7; 12 nucleotides agree with TRBD2. V was clipped by 6 bases and J by 7 bases; unmatched bases: 4. The CDR3 loop spans 13 amino acids. In nucleotides, the CDR3 is TGTGCCAGCAGCGTAGGACTAGCGGGAGAGCAGTACTTC. Amino acid sequence: CASSVGLAGEQYF.

The chain is built from TRBV4-1 and TRBJ2-3; 8 nucleotides align to TRBD1. With V trimmed by 3 bases and J by 7 bases, 6 bases remained unmatched. CDR1 is MGHRA and CDR2 is YSYEKL in the germline V gene. The CDR3 runs to 14 residues. The chain's CDR3 is CASSQVDRGHTQYF. The CDR3, as DNA: TGCGCCAGCAGCCAGGTAGACAGGGGCCATACGCAGTATTTT.

The rearrangement uses TRBV9 and TRBJ1-1; TRBD1 is a possible D gene (5 bases). The CDR3 extends over 15 amino acids. The V gene's germline CDR1 is SGDLS and CDR2 YYNGEE. The ends were cut back, 0 bases at V and 3 bases at J, with 12 bases in the middle. CDR3 region: CASSVGRDGDTEAFF. The CDR3 coding sequence is TGTGCCAGCAGCGTAGGGAGGGACGGAGACACTGAAGCTTTCTTT.

V and J are TRBV12-3 or TRBV12-4 and TRBJ2-3; TRBD1 might be the D (5 bases). Trimming left V 6 bases short and J 2 bases short, with 18 bases between. This CDR3 has 16 residues. CDR3 nucleotides: TGTGCCAGCAGCCCTTACCTGGGGCAGTTCACAGATACGCAGTATTTT. Translation: CASSPYLGQFTDTQYF.

This clonotype appeared a few times. The rearrangement links TRBV4-1 to TRBJ1-2, with D possibly being TRBD1 (5 bases). CDR3 length: 16 amino acids. V was trimmed by 0 bases and J by 4 bases, leaving 15 bases between them. Germline V gene sequence: CDR1 MGHRA, CDR2 YSYEKL. CDR3 protein: CASSQDRSRAGYGYTF. The CDR3 coding sequence is TGCGCCAGCAGCCAAGATAGAAGCAGGGCGGGCTATGGCTACACCTTC.

This clonotype was seen a few times. The gene calls are TRBV10-3 and TRBJ2-1; 10 positions match TRBD2. The CDR3 contains 18 residues. Losses at the gene ends were 0 bases for V and 4 bases for J; bases not matched to a gene: 9. CDR1 is ENHRY and CDR2 is SYGVKD in the germline V gene. CDR3 DNA: TGTGCCATCAGTGAGTCTGGGGCCCAGACTAGCGGGTACAATGAGCAGTTCTTC. Translation: CAISESGAQTSGYNEQFF.

This clonotype was detected a few times. A junction end diverges from the germline sequence, so it may reflect a read error. V usage is TRBV11-2 and J usage is TRBJ2-1; possibly TRBD1 for D (6 bases). The CDR3 covers 14 residues. Germline CDR1 and CDR2: SGHAT and FQNNGV. In DNA form, the CDR3 reads TGTGTCAGCAGCTTAGATCCAGGGGACAATGAGCAGTTCTTC. Encoded protein: CVSSLDPGDNEQFF.

The chain has TRBV6-5 and TRBJ2-7; 7 positions agree with TRBD1. With 0 bases clipped from V and 3 bases from J, the junction kept 8 bases outside the gene matches. Germline values: CDR1 MNHEY, CDR2 SVGAGI. The CDR3 has 16 amino acids. Here the CDR3 reads CASSYSGGTALYEQYF. The CDR3 DNA is TGTGCCAGCAGTTACTCGGGTGGGACAGCCCTCTACGAGCAGTACTTC.

The chain links TRBV6-1 to TRBJ1-1; 8 bases line up with TRBD1. The ends lost 6 bases at V and 0 bases at J; junction bases unmatched: 9. The CDR3 is made up of 16 amino acids. Germline-derived CDR1 and CDR2 are MNHNS and SASEGT. CDR3 region: CASRDGQGRMNTEAFF. The CDR3 DNA reads TGTGCCAGCAGAGACGGACAGGGCCGCATGAACACTGAAGCTTTCTTT.

This clonotype was found a few times. This sequence joins TRBV11-2 and TRBJ2-1; perhaps TRBD1 as D (6 bases). The V gene's germline CDR1 is SGHAT and CDR2 FQNNGV. The CDR3 is 15 residues long. V was trimmed by 2 bases and J by 7 bases, leaving 15 bases between them. CDR3 amino acids: CASSLQNRASNEQFF. DNA of the CDR3: TGTGCCAGCAGCTTACAAAACAGGGCTTCGAATGAGCAGTTCTTC.

This chain links TRBV6-5 with TRBJ1-4, with D possibly being TRBD1 (5 bases). This CDR3 region has 13 residues. The germline V and J ends were trimmed by 6 bases and 8 bases, with 13 bases remaining between them. In germline, CDR1 is MNHEY, CDR2 SVGAGI. As DNA, the CDR3 is TGTGCCAGCAGGTCACAGGCCTCCGAAAAACTGTTTTTT. Amino acids: CASRSQASEKLFF.